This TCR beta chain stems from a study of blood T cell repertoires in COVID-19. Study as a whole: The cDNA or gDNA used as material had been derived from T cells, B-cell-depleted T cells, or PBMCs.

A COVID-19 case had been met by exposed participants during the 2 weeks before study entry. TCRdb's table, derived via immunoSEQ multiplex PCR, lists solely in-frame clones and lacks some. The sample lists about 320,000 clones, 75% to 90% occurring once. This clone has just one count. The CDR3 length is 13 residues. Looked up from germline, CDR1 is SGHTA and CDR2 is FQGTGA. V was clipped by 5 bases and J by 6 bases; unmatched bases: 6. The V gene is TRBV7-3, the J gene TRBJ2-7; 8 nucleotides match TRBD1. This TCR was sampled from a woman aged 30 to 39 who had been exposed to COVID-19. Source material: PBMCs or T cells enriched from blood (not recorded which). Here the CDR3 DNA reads TGTGCCAGCAGCGAGGACAGGGACGGCGAGCAGTACTTC. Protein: CASSEDRDGEQYF.